A selection of T cell receptor beta chains follows, all from one sample in a study of metastatic and nonmetastatic thyroid tumors. MiXCR reprocessed the PCR reads for TCRdb. The sample contains roughly 20,000 clones, 20% to 25% of which appear only once. The sample consisted of tumor tissue. Receptors were obtained from a male donor with papillary thyroid cancer or a benign thyroid nodule (not recorded which). Some clones in this sample may be carry-over from other donors' samples. CDR3s include the opening cysteine and the closing phenylalanine or tryptophan. A D gene is named only where the DNA matches it firmly. The size of a clone is reported for some rows only, either as once, few or many, or as a class for expanded clones.

d_call	j_call	clone_size	v_call	cdr3_aa	cdr3_nt
TRBD1	TRBJ1-4	many	TRBV5-6	CASSNRDRVRIGRLFF	TGTGCCAGCAGCAACCGGGACAGGGTAAGAATAGGAAGACTGTTTTTT
NA	TRBJ2-5	many	TRBV4-1	CASSQGRIQETQYF	TGCGCCAGCAGCCAAGGCAGAATACAAGAGACCCAGTACTTC
NA	TRBJ2-3	NA	TRBV6-1	CASSIGGGQDTQYF	TGTGCCAGCAGCATCGGGGGAGGCCAAGATACGCAGTATTTT
TRBD1	TRBJ2-1	many	TRBV19	CASSIALGQLNEQFF	TGTGCCAGTAGTATAGCTTTGGGACAGCTTAATGAGCAGTTCTTC
NA	TRBJ1-4	many	TRBV7-7	CASSLVGGLGEKLFF	TGTGCTAGCAGCTTAGTGGGGGGGCTGGGTGAAAAACTGTTTTTT
NA	TRBJ2-2	many	TRBV14	CASSPYRVDTGELFF	TGTGCCAGCAGCCCGTACAGGGTGGACACCGGGGAGCTGTTTTTT
TRBD1	TRBJ1-4	many	TRBV25-1	CASSEGGTGGEKLFF	TGTGCCAGCAGTGAAGGGGGGACAGGGGGCGAAAAACTGTTTTTT
NA	TRBJ2-7	NA	TRBV28	CARSTGHINYEQYF	TGTGCCAGAAGTACCGGACACATAAACTACGAGCAGTACTTC
NA	TRBJ1-1	many	TRBV7-3	CASSLDKDTEAFF	TGTGCCAGCAGCCTGGACAAGGACACTGAAGCTTTCTTT
NA	TRBJ2-7	NA	TRBV4-1	CASSPDVIQRRCF	TGCGCCAGCAGCCCTGACGTGATTCAAAGGAGGTGCTTC
NA	TRBJ1-2	few	TRBV29-1	CSAPSGVGYTF	TGCAGCGCTCCATCGGGTGTTGGCTACACCTTC
TRBD1	TRBJ2-1	medium-sized	TRBV6-5	CASSYRGQGINEQFF	TGTGCCAGCAGTTACCGTGGACAGGGGATCAATGAGCAGTTCTTC
TRBD1	TRBJ2-5	many	TRBV28	CASSSLTGELETQYF	TGTGCCAGCAGTTCTCTGACAGGGGAGTTAGAGACCCAGTACTTC
TRBD1	TRBJ1-1	many	TRBV6-1	CASSPGQGETEAFF	TGTGCCAGCAGTCCCGGACAGGGGGAAACTGAAGCTTTCTTT
TRBD2	TRBJ2-3	NA	TRBV20-1	CSARGVGRGTNTDTQYF	TGCAGTGCTAGGGGGGTCGGGCGCGGGACTAACACAGATACGCAGTATTTT
NA	TRBJ1-1	many	TRBV4-2	CASSQDRGGGSTEAFF	TGTGCCAGCAGCCAAGATAGGGGGGGAGGGTCCACTGAAGCTTTCTTT
TRBD1	TRBJ2-7	NA	TRBV7-3	CASSLGQGQKSEQYF	TGTGCCAGCAGCTTAGGACAGGGACAGAAAAGCGAGCAGTACTTC
TRBD2	TRBJ2-2	few	TRBV6-1	CASRYLAEQSCGELFF	TGTGCCAGCAGATATCTAGCGGAGCAGTCATGTGGGGAGCTGTTTTTT
TRBD2	TRBJ2-7	NA	TRBV10-2	CASRDTSGRYYEQYF	TGCGCCAGCAGAGATACTAGCGGCAGATACTACGAGCAGTACTTC
TRBD1	TRBJ2-2	many	TRBV5-5	CASRQTGDPTGELFF	TGTGCCAGCAGGCAGACAGGGGACCCCACCGGGGAGCTGTTTTTT